A single sample gave rise to the 3 T cell receptor beta chains below, sequenced in a study of OX40 agonist ivuxolimab in advanced cancers. This table comes from immunoSEQ multiplex PCR, and its TCRdb copy is limited to in-frame clones, with some not included. Here the sample spans roughly 50,000 clones, roughly 88% being singletons. The sample here was CD4+ or CD8+ T cells sorted from blood, taken in a trial of the OX40 agonist ivuxolimab. The receptors were gathered from an adult with an advanced solid tumor such as melanoma, head and neck, liver or kidney cancer.

This CDR3 reads CASSITVAVWDIQYF. The CDR3 nucleotides read TGTGCCAGTAGTATAACCGTGGCCGTATGGGACATTCAGTACTTC. The chain employs TRBV19 and TRBJ2-4; the D is unclear. Looked up from germline, CDR1 is LNHDA and CDR2 is SQIVND (reference sequence). CDR3 length: 15 amino acids. Trimming shortened V by 2 bases and J by 8 bases, and 16 bases separated the two germline ends.

The chain has TRBV5-4 and TRBJ2-1; D not certain. This CDR3 is 15 amino acids long. Trimming stripped 2 bases from V and 8 bases from J, with 17 bases between. The germline V gene has CDR1 SGHNT and CDR2 YYREEE (reference sequence). This CDR3 reads CASSLSGPGDDEQFF. The CDR3 DNA sequence: TGTGCCAGCAGCTTAAGTGGCCCAGGAGACGATGAGCAGTTCTTC.

This clone was recorded only once. The chain links TRBV6-5 to TRBJ2-1; D might be TRBD1 (5 bases). The germline CDR1 and CDR2 sequences are MNHEY and SVGAGI. There are 14 residues in the CDR3. Deletions cut 6 bases from V and 9 bases from J, with 18 bases between. CDR3 DNA: TGTGCCAGCAGCCATCCCTCGGTGGGGCCTGAGCAGTTCTTC. Residues: CASSHPSVGPEQFF.